This T cell receptor beta chain is drawn from a study of OX40 agonist ivuxolimab in advanced cancers. The study in broad terms: The costimulatory receptor OX40 (CD134) was targeted by ivuxolimab, a fully human IgG2 agonistic monoclonal antibody. Intravenous ivuxolimab was administered to patients every 2 weeks at six dose levels: 0.01, 0.1, 0.3, 1.5, 3 and 10 mg/kg. Among the roughly 52 dose-escalation patients, about 20 had hepatocellular carcinoma, roughly 15 melanoma, 9 renal cell carcinoma and 9 head and neck cancer. A male proportion of 82.7% and a mean age of 60 years, ranging from about 23 to 90, were recorded for the dose-escalation cohort. Prior anti-PD-1, anti-PD-L1 or anti-CTLA-4 therapy was permitted, and about two fifths of dose-escalation patients had received checkpoint inhibitors. Partial responses occurred in three dose-escalation patients: two with cutaneous melanoma and one with hepatocellular carcinoma. The point of sequencing TCRbeta in the periphery was to test whether ivuxolimab changed TCR sequence diversity and drove clonal T-cell expansion. The paper covers the monotherapy dose-escalation part of the phase I ivuxolimab trial, which included N of about 50 patients.

This clone showed up just a few times. Its binding antigen is unknown. The record has no base qualities; no much larger clone is one base away. The trim is 8 bases for V and 0 bases for J, with a gap of 11 bases between the germline ends. The CDR3 covers 13 residues, taking in both the cysteine and the phenylalanine. CDR3 DNA is the only sequence kept; it has 39 bases, read in frame from the first base. Looking up the germline V gene yields CDR1 MNHEY and CDR2 SVGAGI. Genomic DNA was isolated from the sorted cells so that the TCRbeta CDR3 region could be sequenced. The immunoSEQ Assay was used to sequence the TCRbeta CDR3 regions. TCRdb obtained this table from immuneACCESS and retained in-frame rearrangements with V and J assigned. These tables miss some clones; where compared with another copy, unresolved V genes account for less than half of the shortfall, and the remainder is unexplained. The sample table shows about 95,000 clones, and approximately 85% are seen once. 3% to 4% of the sample goes to the ten largest clones.

Patients with a history of autoimmune disease or receiving systemic immunosuppression were excluded from the trial. In every dose cohort, peripheral blood was drawn for TCR sequencing at baseline, cycle 4 day 1, and cycle 7 day 1. Samples were obtained from an open-label, multicenter, first-in-human phase I dose-escalation trial of ivuxolimab. Adults with locally advanced or metastatic melanoma, renal cell carcinoma, hepatocellular carcinoma or head and neck squamous cell carcinoma were enrolled in the trial. CD4+ and CD8+ T cells were sorted separately from peripheral blood before TCR sequencing. The paper as a whole reports these results and caveats: In the 0.1-3.0 mg/kg groups, partial responders had among the lowest normalized peripheral clonal expansion, particularly in CD8+ T cells. After ivuxolimab, CD8+ T cells had more expanded clones than CD4+ T cells on average. At doses of 0.1 to 3.0 mg/kg, clonal expansion of both CD4+ and CD8+ blood T cells was observed from baseline to week 6. Low levels of normalized T-cell clonal expansion were also seen in some patients who did not respond. The antigen specificity of the peripheral T cells that underwent clonal expansion was not determined.

The sample here was CD4+ or CD8+ T cells sorted from blood, taken in a trial of the OX40 agonist ivuxolimab. The chain is encoded by TRBV6-5 joined to TRBJ2-7; no D segment can be confidently identified. This receptor was obtained from an adult with an advanced solid tumor such as melanoma, head and neck, liver or kidney cancer. The CDR3 loop reads CASADGSSYEQYF. The nucleotide sequence reads as follows: TGTGCCAGCGCCGACGGAAGCTCCTACGAGCAGTACTTC.